This TCR beta chain was profiled in a study of identifying expanded T cells in peripheral blood. Study findings and constraints: Technical replicates showed 0.9 to 1.5 changed clones; approximately two weeks roughly 16; four weeks 19. Clone count variance between roughly 2-week samples rose with total template count.

Measured with immunoSEQ multiplex PCR; TCRdb has only the in-frame clones, and not every one. The repertoire holds approximately 140,000 clones, with 65% to 90% as singletons. Points on this clone: What it binds is not known.

Germline values: CDR1 SQVTM, CDR2 ANQGSEA. This CDR3 is built from 12 residues. The V end was cut by 4 bases, the J end by 9 bases, with 10 bases between. The receptor was derived from a person between 18 and 75 years old in good health. The sample comprised blood. V usage is TRBV29-1 and J usage is TRBJ1-6; perhaps TRBD1 as D (5 bases). The CDR3 DNA reads TGCAGCGTTGGAGACAGTAGTTCACCCCTCCACTTT. Translation: CSVGDSSSPLHF.